This passage covers 3 T cell receptor beta chains from one sample sequenced in a study of regulatory T cells in long-lasting Graves disease. Arm-PCR of CDR3 regions with iRepertoire HTBI primers generated TCR beta libraries. TCRdb independently ran MiXCR on the multiplex PCR reads; one entry per CDR3 protein. The sample consists of 400,000 to 500,000 distinct CDR3 sequences, about 15% of them appearing once. This sample's time point: newly diagnosed GD, antithyroid drugs for less than 3 months. TCR sequences were obtained from RNA taken from PBMCs. The same specimen was also included in a second study, on T cells in Graves' hyperthyroidism and ophthalmopathy.

The source material was peripheral blood mononuclear cells (PBMCs), sampled at new diagnosis, from a patient treated with antithyroid drugs. The receptors shown here come from a woman aged 25 to 39 with Graves disease.

This clonotype was counted ten times or more. V usage is TRBV11-2 and J usage is TRBJ2-3; 11 positions agree with TRBD2. With V trimmed by 1 base and J by 2 bases, 5 bases remained unmatched. This CDR3 comprises 17 residues. From germline, CDR1 is SGHAT and CDR2 FQNNGV. CDR3 sequence reads: CASSLATSGTHTDTQYF. The CDR3, as DNA: TGTGCCAGCAGCTTAGCGACTAGCGGGACCCACACAGATACGCAGTATTTT.

Many counts were recorded for this clonotype. This chain uses TRBV2 with TRBJ2-3, with D possibly TRBD2 on 5 matching bases. This CDR3 region has 15 residues. CDR1 is SNHLY, CDR2 FYNNEI, per germline. With 5 bases removed from V and 2 bases from J, the gap between germline ends came to 14 bases. CDR3 sequence (DNA): TGTGCCAGCAGTTACAACCTCGGGGTCACAGATACGCAGTATTTT. Its protein product is CASSYNLGVTDTQYF.

This clonotype was seen ten or more times. The rearrangement joins TRBV7-9 to TRBJ2-7; 9 nucleotides agree with TRBD2. Trimming took 5 bases from V and 5 from J; bases not matched to a gene: 7. The CDR3 is made up of 14 amino acids. The germline V gene encodes CDR1 SEHNR and CDR2 FQNEAQ (reference sequence). The CDR3 region is CASSPQREAHEQYF. DNA of the CDR3: TGTGCCAGCAGCCCCCAGCGGGAGGCCCACGAGCAGTACTTC.